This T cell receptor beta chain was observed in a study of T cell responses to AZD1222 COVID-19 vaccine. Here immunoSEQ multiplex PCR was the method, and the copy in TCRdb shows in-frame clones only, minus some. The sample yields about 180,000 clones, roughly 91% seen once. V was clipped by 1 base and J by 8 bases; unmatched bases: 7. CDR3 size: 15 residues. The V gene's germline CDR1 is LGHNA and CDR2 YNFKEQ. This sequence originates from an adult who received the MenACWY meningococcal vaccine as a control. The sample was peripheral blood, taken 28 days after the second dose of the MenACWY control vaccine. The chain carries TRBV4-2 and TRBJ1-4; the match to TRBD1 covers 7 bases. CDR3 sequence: CASSQGGTAREKLFF. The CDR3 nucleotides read TGTGCCAGCAGCCAAGGAGGGACAGCCCGAGAAAAACTGTTTTTT.